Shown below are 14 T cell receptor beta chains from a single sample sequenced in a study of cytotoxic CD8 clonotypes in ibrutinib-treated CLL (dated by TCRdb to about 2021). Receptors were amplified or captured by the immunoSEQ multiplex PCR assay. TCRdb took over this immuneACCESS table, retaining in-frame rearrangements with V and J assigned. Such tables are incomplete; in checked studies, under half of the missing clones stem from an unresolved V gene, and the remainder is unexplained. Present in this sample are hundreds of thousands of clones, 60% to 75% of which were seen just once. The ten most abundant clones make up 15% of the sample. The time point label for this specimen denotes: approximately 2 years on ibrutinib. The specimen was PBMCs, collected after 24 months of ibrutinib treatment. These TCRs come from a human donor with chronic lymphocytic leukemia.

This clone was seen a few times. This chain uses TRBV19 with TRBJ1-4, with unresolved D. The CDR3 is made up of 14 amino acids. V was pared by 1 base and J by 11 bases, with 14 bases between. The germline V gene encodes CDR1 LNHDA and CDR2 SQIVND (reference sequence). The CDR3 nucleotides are TGTGCCAGTAGTATAGGTGGACGCACGGGGAAACTGTTTTTT. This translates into CASSIGGRTGKLFF.

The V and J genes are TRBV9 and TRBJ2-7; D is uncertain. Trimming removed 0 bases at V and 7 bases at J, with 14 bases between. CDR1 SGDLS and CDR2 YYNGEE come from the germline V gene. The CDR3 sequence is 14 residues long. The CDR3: CASSVEGKGREQYF. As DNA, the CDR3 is TGTGCCAGCAGCGTAGAAGGTAAAGGGCGAGAGCAGTACTTC.

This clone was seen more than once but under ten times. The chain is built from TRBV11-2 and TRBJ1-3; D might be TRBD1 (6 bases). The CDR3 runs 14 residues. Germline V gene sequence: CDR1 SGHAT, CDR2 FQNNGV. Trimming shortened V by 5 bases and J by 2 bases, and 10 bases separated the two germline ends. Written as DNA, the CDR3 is TGTGCCAGCAGCATCACAGGGCCTGGAAACACCATATATTTT. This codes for CASSITGPGNTIYF.

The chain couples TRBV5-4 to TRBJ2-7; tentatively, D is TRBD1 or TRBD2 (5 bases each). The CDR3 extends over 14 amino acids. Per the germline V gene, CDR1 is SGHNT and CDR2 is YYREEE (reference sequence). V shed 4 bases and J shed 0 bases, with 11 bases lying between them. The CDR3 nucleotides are TGTGCCAGCAGCGTCCGGGACCTCTCCTACGAGCAGTACTTC. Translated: CASSVRDLSYEQYF.

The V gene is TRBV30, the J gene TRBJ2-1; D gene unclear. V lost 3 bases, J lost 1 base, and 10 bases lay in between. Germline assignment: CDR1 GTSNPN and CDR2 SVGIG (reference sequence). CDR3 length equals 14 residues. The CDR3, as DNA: TGTGCCTGGAGAACAGACTCGTCCTACAATGAGCAGTTCTTC. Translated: CAWRTDSSYNEQFF.

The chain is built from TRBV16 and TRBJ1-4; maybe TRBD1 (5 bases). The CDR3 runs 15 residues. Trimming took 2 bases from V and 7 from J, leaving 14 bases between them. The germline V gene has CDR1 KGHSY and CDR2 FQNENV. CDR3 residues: CASSQHRLEGEKLFF. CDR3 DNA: TGTGCCAGCAGCCAACACAGGCTAGAAGGTGAAAAACTGTTTTTT.

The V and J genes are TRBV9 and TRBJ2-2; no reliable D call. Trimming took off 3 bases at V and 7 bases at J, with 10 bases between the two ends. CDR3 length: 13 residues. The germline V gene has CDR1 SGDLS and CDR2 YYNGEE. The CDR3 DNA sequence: TGTGCCAGCAGCGACTCTCACAGCGGGGAGCTGTTTTTT. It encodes CASSDSHSGELFF.

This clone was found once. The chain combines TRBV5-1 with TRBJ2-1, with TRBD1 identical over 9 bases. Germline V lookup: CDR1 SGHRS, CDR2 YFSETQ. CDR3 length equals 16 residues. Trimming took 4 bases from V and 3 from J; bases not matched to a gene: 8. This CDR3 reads CASSATGTGFYNEQFF. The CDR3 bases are TGCGCCAGCAGCGCTACCGGGACAGGGTTCTACAATGAGCAGTTCTTC.

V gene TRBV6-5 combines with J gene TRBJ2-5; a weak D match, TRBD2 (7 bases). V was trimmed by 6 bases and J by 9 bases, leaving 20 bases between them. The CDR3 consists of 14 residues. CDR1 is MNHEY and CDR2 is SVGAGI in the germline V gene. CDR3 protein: CASRNTLRGAPQYF. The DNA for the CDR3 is TGTGCCAGCAGGAATACTCTCCGGGGGGCTCCCCAGTACTTC.

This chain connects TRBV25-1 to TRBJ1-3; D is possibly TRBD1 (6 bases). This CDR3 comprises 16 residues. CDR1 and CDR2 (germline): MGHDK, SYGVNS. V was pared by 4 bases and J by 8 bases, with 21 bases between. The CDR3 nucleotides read TGTGCCAGCAGTGGGTCGGACAGTAGGGTAGTGGACACCATATATTTT. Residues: CASSGSDSRVVDTIYF.

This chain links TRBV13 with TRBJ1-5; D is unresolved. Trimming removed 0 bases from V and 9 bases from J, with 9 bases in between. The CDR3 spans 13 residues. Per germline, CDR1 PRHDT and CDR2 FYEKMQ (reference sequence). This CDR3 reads CASSLGVESPQHF. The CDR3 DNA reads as TGTGCCAGCAGCTTAGGGGTGGAATCGCCCCAGCATTTT.

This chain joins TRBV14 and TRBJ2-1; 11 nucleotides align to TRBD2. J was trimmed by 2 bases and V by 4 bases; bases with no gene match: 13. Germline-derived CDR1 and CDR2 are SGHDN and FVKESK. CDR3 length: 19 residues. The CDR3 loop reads CASSLLPGQGLAAYNEQFF. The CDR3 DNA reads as TGTGCCAGCAGCCTCCTCCCGGGACAGGGACTAGCGGCCTACAATGAGCAGTTCTTC.

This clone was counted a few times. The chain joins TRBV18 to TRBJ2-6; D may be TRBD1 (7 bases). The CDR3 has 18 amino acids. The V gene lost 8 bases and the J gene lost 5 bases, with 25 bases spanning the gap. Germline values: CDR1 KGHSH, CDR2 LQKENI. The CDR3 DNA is TGTGCCAGCAGCCGACAGGGAGGTCGCTCTGGTTGGGCCAACGTCCTGACTTTC. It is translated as CASSRQGGRSGWANVLTF.

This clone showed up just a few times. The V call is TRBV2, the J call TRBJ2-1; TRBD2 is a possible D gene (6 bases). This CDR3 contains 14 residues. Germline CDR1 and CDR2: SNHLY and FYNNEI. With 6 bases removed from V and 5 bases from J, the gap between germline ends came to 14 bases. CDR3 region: CASRAAGWNNEQFF. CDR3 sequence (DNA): TGTGCCAGCAGGGCGGCGGGATGGAACAATGAGCAGTTCTTC.